This TCR beta chain emerged from a study of CD8+CD57+ T cells in acquired aplastic anemia. Whole-study findings and limits: Patients and controls had in common fewer than 30 CD8+ CDR3 sequences.

CDR3 and TCR beta VDJ profiling relied on a genomic DNA template. Using its own MiXCR run on the reads, TCRdb lists one record per CDR3 protein. The table records 450,000 to 600,000 distinct CDR3 sequences, around 30% of them present only once. With respect to this clonotype: Its specificity is not known.

V dropped 0 bases and J dropped 2 bases, with 8 bases sitting between them. This CDR3 region has 14 residues. CDR1 MGHRA and CDR2 YSYEKL come from the germline V gene. Sequencing involved patients with CD8+CD57+ cell expansion previously shown by flow cytometry. As a group, the patients uniformly had severe acquired aplastic anemia. The chain has TRBV4-1 and TRBJ2-7; no reliable D call. Sequences were obtained from sorted CD4+, CD8+, or CD8+CD57+ T cells (not recorded which) from PBMCs. The origin of this receptor is a human donor with aplastic anemia. CDR3 nucleotide sequence: TGCGCCAGCAGCCAAGAACAGAGGACCTACGAGCAGTACTTC. Translated: CASSQEQRTYEQYF.